The 14 T cell receptor beta chains in this list originate from one sample, sequenced in a study of blood T cell repertoires in COVID-19. The table came from immunoSEQ multiplex PCR; TCRdb's copy has only in-frame clones and leaves some out. The table shows roughly 330,000 clones, with roughly 87% occurring only once. Sequenced input: PBMCs or T cells enriched from blood (not recorded which). These TCRs come from a woman aged 25-40 years who had recovered from COVID-19.

The genes are TRBV18 and TRBJ1-2; 8 bases match TRBD1. V shed 1 base, J shed 4 bases, and the junction held 2 bases outside the gene matches. This CDR3 is built from 14 residues. Germline V gene lookup returns CDR1 KGHSH and CDR2 LQKENI. The CDR3 coding sequence is TGTGCCAGCTCACCACTCACAGGGGGCTATGGCTACACCTTC. This translates into CASSPLTGGYGYTF.

The chain employs TRBV7-6 and TRBJ1-1, with D perhaps TRBD1 (5 bases). Trimming cost V 5 bases and J 4 bases, with 14 bases left between them. Germline lookup yields CDR1 SGHVS and CDR2 FNYEAQ. There are 14 residues in the CDR3. The CDR3 nucleotides read TGTGCCAGCAGCCCAGGGCGGTTGTTCACTGAAGCTTTCTTT. Amino acids: CASSPGRLFTEAFF.

The rearrangement links TRBV29-1 to TRBJ1-1; D possibly corresponds to TRBD1 (6 bases). The CDR3 is 12 residues long. The germline V gene encodes CDR1 SQVTM and CDR2 ANQGSEA. The germline V and J ends were trimmed by 3 bases and 7 bases, with 12 bases remaining between them. The CDR3 DNA reads as TGCAGCGTTGAGAGGGGGGGGAGTGAAGCTTTCTTT. This translates into CSVERGGSEAFF.

This chain joins TRBV27 and TRBJ1-1; possibly TRBD1 for D (6 bases). The CDR3 is made up of 13 amino acids. Trimming left V 6 bases short and J 4 bases short, with 12 bases between. Germline V gives CDR1 MNHEY, CDR2 SMNVEV (reference sequence). For the CDR3, the DNA is TGTGCCAGCAGGTATAGGGGGAGCACTGAAGCTTTCTTT. This encodes CASRYRGSTEAFF.

This clone has only one observation. The V call is TRBV7-2, the J call TRBJ1-2, with TRBD1 as a possible D gene (5 bases). Germline V gene lookup returns CDR1 SGHTA and CDR2 FQGNSA. The germline V and J ends were trimmed by 1 base and 3 bases, with 12 bases remaining between them. The CDR3 has 15 residues. The CDR3 region has the DNA TGTGCCAGCAGCTTAGTGTTCCAGGGCGACTATGGCTACACCTTC. This translates into CASSLVFQGDYGYTF.

The chain has TRBV13 and TRBJ2-6; 12 bases map to TRBD1. The V segment lost 5 bases and the J segment 4 bases; nucleotides outside the gene matches: 12. The CDR3 covers 19 residues. Germline CDR1 and CDR2: PRHDT and FYEKMQ (reference sequence). The CDR3 region is CASSGQGTGGAQGANVLTF. The CDR3 nucleotides read TGTGCCAGCAGCGGTCAGGGGACAGGGGGCGCGCAAGGGGCCAACGTCCTGACTTTC. Full variable domain (rest looked up from reference TRBV13 and TRBJ2-6): AAGVIQSPRHLIKEKRETATLKCYPIPRHDTVYWYQQGPGQDPQFLISFYEKMQSDKGSIPDRFSAQQFSDYHSELNMSSLELGDSALYFCASSGQGTGGAQGANVLTFGAGSRLTVL.

The chain links TRBV29-1 to TRBJ2-3; D may be TRBD1 (8 bases). CDR3 length: 14 residues. V was pared by 7 bases and J by 2 bases, with 16 bases between. Per germline, CDR1 SQVTM and CDR2 ANQGSEA. The CDR3 is CSANRGGNTDTQYF. The CDR3 DNA follows: TGCAGCGCCAACAGGGGGGGGAACACAGATACGCAGTATTTT.

This clone has just one count. This sequence joins TRBV6-2 or TRBV6-3 and TRBJ1-4; D is uncertain. The CDR3 is 13 amino acids. Per the germline V gene, CDR1 is MNHEY and CDR2 is SVGEGT. Trimming pared 6 bases from V and 8 bases from J, leaving 13 bases between. The CDR3: CASSLRPGEKLFF. DNA of the CDR3: TGTGCCAGCAGCCTCCGTCCCGGGGAAAAACTGTTTTTT.

The chain joins TRBV5-1 to TRBJ2-7, with 8 positions matching TRBD2. This CDR3 spans 16 amino acids. The germline V gene has CDR1 SGHRS and CDR2 YFSETQ. V shed 4 bases and J 3 bases; nucleotides not matched to a gene: 12. The chain's CDR3 is CASSPGEGLGVYEQYF. CDR3 nucleotides: TGCGCCAGCAGCCCTGGGGAGGGACTAGGAGTCTACGAGCAGTACTTC.

The chain joins TRBV5-1 to TRBJ1-2, with 8 bases aligning to TRBD1. The CDR3 runs to 14 residues. V shed 4 bases and J 4 bases; nucleotides not matched to a gene: 6. CDR1 is SGHRS and CDR2 is YFSETQ in the germline V gene. The CDR3 reads CASSHSGGSYGYTF. In DNA, the CDR3 is TGCGCCAGCAGCCATTCAGGGGGCAGCTATGGCTACACCTTC.

The gene calls are TRBV5-1 and TRBJ2-3; 8 bases map to TRBD2. This CDR3 comprises 15 residues. V shed 5 bases, J shed 0 bases, and the junction held 5 bases outside the gene matches. Germline V CDR1 and CDR2: SGHRS, YFSETQ. The CDR3 nucleotides read TGCGCCAGCAGGATAGCGGGACAAAGCACAGATACGCAGTATTTT. Its translation is CASRIAGQSTDTQYF.

This sequence joins TRBV29-1 and TRBJ1-3; no firm D call. Germline V CDR1 and CDR2: SQVTM, ANQGSEA. The V end was cut by 7 bases, the J end by 2 bases, with 12 bases between. This CDR3 region has 13 residues. The CDR3 is CSALRGPGNTIYF. The CDR3 bases are TGCAGCGCACTAAGAGGGCCTGGAAACACCATATATTTT. Variable domain in full (rest from reference TRBV29-1 and TRBJ1-3): SAVISQKPSRDICQRGTSLTIQCQVDSQVTMMFWYRQQPGQSLTLIATANQGSEATYESGFVIDKFPISRPNLTFSTLTVSNMSPEDSSIYLCSALRGPGNTIYFGEGSWLTVV.

This clone was detected a few times. This chain connects TRBV6-5 to TRBJ1-2, with D perhaps TRBD1 (6 bases). The CDR3 consists of 16 residues. V gave up 0 bases and J gave up 0 bases, with 11 bases separating them. The germline V gene encodes CDR1 MNHEY and CDR2 SVGAGI. CDR3 nucleotides: TGTGCCAGCAGTTACTCGGGACATTCCGCTAACTATGGCTACACCTTC. Amino acid sequence: CASSYSGHSANYGYTF.

This rearrangement joins TRBV5-1 to TRBJ2-3; D is unclear. The CDR3 is 13 residues long. The germline V and J ends were trimmed by 2 bases and 4 bases, with 8 bases remaining between them. Germline CDR1 and CDR2: SGHRS and YFSETQ. CDR3 sequence (DNA): TGCGCCAGCAGCTTCCAGACTTCAGATACGCAGTATTTT. Translating it yields CASSFQTSDTQYF.